The rows below give T cell receptor beta chains drawn from one sample of a study of control samples from healthy donors and cancer patients. Repertoires were generated with immunoSEQ multiplex PCR, while TCRdb's copy carries only in-frame clones and drops some. This sample has roughly 120,000 clones, with 75% to 95% found just once. Sequenced input: blood. These receptors were collected from a human donor in good health. The donor label of this sample is uncertain. CDR3s include the opening cysteine and the closing phenylalanine or tryptophan. Each record gives: V gene, J gene, CDR3 protein.

TRBV27	TRBJ1-1	CASSSGGRNTEAFF
TRBV27	TRBJ1-5	CASSLRGSHSNQPQHF
TRBV14	TRBJ1-6	CASSQVGGDSPLHF
TRBV30	TRBJ1-6	CAWSVGGRPGGNSPLHF
TRBV28	TRBJ1-3	CASTLGGDTIYF
TRBV6-1	TRBJ1-5	CASSEWQNSNQPQHF
TRBV27	TRBJ2-3	CASSLEGVTDTQYF
TRBV9	TRBJ1-3	CASSGDISSGNTIYF
TRBV20-1	TRBJ2-5	CSASSEETQYF
TRBV18	TRBJ1-2	CASSEGTNYGYTF
TRBV19	TRBJ1-1	CASSQGAKAFF
TRBV7-9	TRBJ1-2	CASSLGQGRLYGYTF
TRBV30	TRBJ1-1	CAWSGQAQGAFF
TRBV7-9	TRBJ1-3	CASSSDRDRDRVTRNTIYF
TRBV11-2	TRBJ2-7	CASSAVREPSAYEQYF
TRBV4-1	TRBJ1-5	CASSQTGVSNQPQHF
TRBV24-1	TRBJ2-7	CATSGGRQGNIHEQYF
TRBV18	TRBJ1-2	CASSPAPGTAANYGYTF
TRBV7-9	TRBJ2-1	CASSLTRVRVNEQFF
TRBV30	TRBJ1-4	CAWSAQRREKLFF
TRBV19	TRBJ2-3	CASSIERGMSTQYF
TRBV18	TRBJ1-2	CASSQMTDGYTF